Below are 14 T cell receptor beta chains sequenced from a single sample in a study of regulatory T cells in long-lasting Graves disease. Noted time point: newly diagnosed GD, antithyroid drugs for less than 3 months. PBMCs were the source of the RNA used for TCR sequencing. Arm-PCR of CDR3 regions and iRepertoire HTBI primers were the basis on which TCR beta libraries were built. MiXCR, applied by TCRdb to the multiplex PCR reads, yields one record per CDR3 protein. The sample has around 450,000 distinct CDR3 sequences; 15% are singletons. The sample also formed part of further work on T cells in Graves' hyperthyroidism and ophthalmopathy.

The source was peripheral blood mononuclear cells (PBMCs), collected at new diagnosis, from a patient treated with antithyroid drugs. The receptor source for this set is a woman aged 40 to 55 with Graves disease.

This clonotype appeared a few times. A much larger clone sits a single nucleotide away, making a read error possible. V is TRBV28 and J is TRBJ1-6; D uncertain. Trimming stripped 2 bases from V and 12 bases from J, with 14 bases between. Germline CDR1 MDHEN, CDR2 SYDVKM. The CDR3 is 14 amino acids. The CDR3 protein is CASSLNDEDLPLHF. The CDR3 DNA reads as TGTGCCAGCAGTTTAAACGACGAGGATTTACCCCTCCACTTT.

This clonotype came up many times. The junction departs from germline at one end; a sequencing error may be responsible. This chain links TRBV7-7 with TRBJ2-5, with 11 nucleotides matching TRBD1. The CDR3 is 15 residues long. Germline values: CDR1 SSHAT, CDR2 FNYEAQ (reference sequence). The DNA for the CDR3 is TGTGCTAGCAGCCCCGGACAGGGGGCGCGGGAGACCCAGTACTTC. Residues: CASSPGQGARETQYF.

This clonotype was counted a few times. V and J are TRBV28 and TRBJ2-5; D perhaps matches TRBD1 (6 bases). The CDR3 is 14 amino acids. Between the trimmed V and J ends, which lost 3 bases and 5 bases, there was a span of 13 bases. Germline V gene lookup returns CDR1 MDHEN and CDR2 SYDVKM. In DNA, the CDR3 is TGTGCCAGCAGTTTGCCAGGGGTACGGGAGACCCAGTACTTC. As protein: CASSLPGVRETQYF. The full variable domain, rest sourced from reference TRBV28 and TRBJ2-5, is DVKVTQSSRYLVKRTGEKVFLECVQDMDHENMFWYRQDPGLGLRLIYFSYDVKMKEKGDIPEGYSVSREKKERFSLILESASTNQTSMYLCASSLPGVRETQYFGPGTRLLVL.

In regard to this clonotype: Being one base from a much bigger clone, this may be a read error. CDR3 coding DNA: TGTGCCAGCAGCGGCCCGGCAGGGGATGTGAATGAGCAGTTCTTC. Protein sequence: CASSGPAGDVNEQFF. The chain uses TRBV7-9 and TRBJ2-1; TRBD1 might be the D (6 bases). The CDR3 is 15 amino acids. Trimming took off 5 bases at V and 7 bases at J, with 18 bases between the two ends. CDR1 and CDR2 (germline): SEHNR, FQNEAQ (reference sequence).

This clonotype was recorded at least ten times. The chain is built from TRBV7-2 and TRBJ2-7, with a tentative D call TRBD2 (5 bases). From germline, CDR1 is SGHTA and CDR2 FQGNSA. The CDR3 is 16 residues long. V dropped 1 base and J dropped 4 bases, with 17 bases sitting between them. CDR3 residues: CASSLEVLVGRYEQYF. In nucleotides, the CDR3 is TGTGCCAGCAGCTTAGAGGTACTAGTGGGTCGATACGAGCAGTACTTC. The whole variable domain, remainder taken from reference TRBV7-2 and TRBJ2-7, is GAGVSQSPSNKVTEKGKDVELRCDPISGHTALYWYRQSLGQGLEFLIYFQGNSAPDKSGLPSDRFSAERTGGSVSTLTIQRTQQEDSAVYLCASSLEVLVGRYEQYFGPGTRLTVT.

This clonotype was observed a handful of times. The chain recombines TRBV28 with TRBJ2-6; D is perhaps TRBD1 (6 bases). The CDR3 is 15 amino acids. From germline, CDR1 is MDHEN and CDR2 SYDVKM. V was trimmed by 2 bases and J by 3 bases, leaving 8 bases between them. CDR3 DNA sequence: TGTGCCAGCAGTTTACAGGGGAATGGGGCCAACGTCCTGACTTTC. This encodes CASSLQGNGANVLTF.

This clonotype was seen repeatedly, ten times or more. The chain has TRBV10-3 and TRBJ1-2, with D maybe TRBD1 (5 bases). Germline-derived CDR1 and CDR2 are ENHRY and SYGVKD. This CDR3 comprises 11 residues. Trimming removed 8 bases from V and 5 bases from J, with 9 bases in between. The CDR3 nucleotides read TGTGCCATCGCGGACACATATGGCTACACCTTC. This codes for CAIADTYGYTF.

In its sample, this clonotype was seen many times. This CDR3 reads CASSLAASGRIYEQYF. DNA of the CDR3: TGTGCCAGCAGCTTAGCCGCTAGCGGGAGGATCTACGAGCAGTACTTC. V usage is TRBV7-2 and J usage is TRBJ2-7; TRBD2 matches at 11 bases. Trimming cost V 0 bases and J 3 bases; bases outside gene matches: 4. CDR3 size: 16 residues. From germline, CDR1 is SGHTA and CDR2 FQGNSA. The variable domain in full, completed from reference TRBV7-2 and TRBJ2-7, reads GAGVSQSPSNKVTEKGKDVELRCDPISGHTALYWYRQSLGQGLEFLIYFQGNSAPDKSGLPSDRFSAERTGGSVSTLTIQRTQQEDSAVYLCASSLAASGRIYEQYFGPGTRLTVT.

This clonotype was found many times. The chain links TRBV20-1 to TRBJ2-1, with 7 nucleotides matching TRBD2. Looked up from germline, CDR1 is DFQATT and CDR2 is SNEGSKA (reference sequence). The CDR3 is 12 amino acids. The CDR3 DNA reads TGCACCGTGCTGGGAGGGCCCAATGAGCAGTTCTTC. It encodes CTVLGGPNEQFF.

This clonotype was observed at least ten times. This sequence joins TRBV5-1 and TRBJ2-3; 9 bases line up with TRBD2. Trimming at V came to 2 bases and at J to 2 bases, leaving 3 bases not matched to a gene. Germline V CDR1 and CDR2: SGHRS, YFSETQ. The CDR3 length is 15 residues. CDR3 in DNA: TGCGCCAGCAGCTTTAGCGGGGGTGACACAGATACGCAGTATTTT. Its translation is CASSFSGGDTDTQYF.

This rearrangement joins TRBV4-1 to TRBJ2-2, with 7 nucleotides matching TRBD2. J gave up 4 bases and V 4 bases, and 6 bases lay outside the gene matches. Germline V gene data show CDR1 as MGHRA and CDR2 as YSYEKL. This CDR3 has 15 residues. The CDR3 here is CASSPGREFTGELFF. The CDR3 nucleotides read TGCGCCAGCAGCCCCGGGCGGGAGTTCACCGGGGAGCTGTTTTTT.

This clonotype turned up a few times. The rearrangement uses TRBV30 and TRBJ2-7, with 7 bases identical to TRBD2. Germline trimming cut 7 bases from V and 0 bases from J; bases unmatched to any gene: 9. This CDR3 is built from 14 residues. Germline loops: CDR1 GTSNPN, CDR2 SVGIG (reference sequence). The CDR3: CASDGGLNSYEQYF. CDR3 in DNA: TGTGCCTCCGACGGGGGGTTGAACTCCTACGAGCAGTACTTC.

This chain uses TRBV28 with TRBJ2-1; 16 bases are a match to TRBD2. This CDR3 comprises 17 residues. CDR1 MDHEN and CDR2 SYDVKM come from the germline V gene. With 6 bases clipped from V and 2 bases from J, the junction kept 4 bases outside the gene matches. Here the CDR3 DNA reads TGTGCCAGCAGCATGGGGACTAGCGGGAGGGCCTACAATGAGCAGTTCTTC. Translation gives CASSMGTSGRAYNEQFF.

In this sample, this clonotype turned up many times. J is TRBJ1-3 and V is TRBV11-3; 7 bases match TRBD1. The germline V gene has CDR1 SGHNT and CDR2 YENEEA. This CDR3 is 15 amino acids long. J gave up 0 bases and V 5 bases, and 4 bases lay outside the gene matches. The CDR3 DNA sequence: TGTGCCAGCAGCCGGGGACAGTCCTCTGGAAACACCATATATTTT. It encodes CASSRGQSSGNTIYF.